This entry lists 27 T cell receptor beta chains sequenced from one sample in a study of T-cell reconstitution after alpha-beta-depleted transplantation in children. Unique molecular identifiers were used to barcode this TCRbeta library. Via MiXCR, TCRdb re-called the PCR reads, giving one row per CDR3 protein. The repertoire has 150,000 to 250,000 distinct CDR3 sequences, about 14% of them found once; the top ten carry over 10%. The specimen was PBMCs from the stem cell graft donor, collected from the stem cell graft. The origin of the receptors is a human donor who donated a stem cell graft to a child with acute lymphoblastic leukemia.

In this sample, this clonotype turned up many times. The chain combines TRBV12-3 or TRBV12-4 with TRBJ1-1, with TRBD1 identical over 7 bases. The CDR3 spans 14 residues. V shed 5 bases, J shed 1 base, and the junction held 4 bases outside the gene matches. The CDR3 reads CASSAGQTNTEAFF. DNA for the CDR3: TGTGCCAGCAGTGCGGGACAGACGAACACTGAAGCTTTCTTT.

This clonotype was observed many times. The chain recombines TRBV7-2 with TRBJ1-2, with D maybe TRBD1 (6 bases). The germline V gene encodes CDR1 SGHTA and CDR2 FQGNSA. V was cut by 3 bases and J by 0 bases, with 17 bases left in between. The CDR3 consists of 17 residues. In DNA, the CDR3 is TGTGCCAGCAGCTTCCCAGGGGCCCTCACTACTAACTATGGCTACACCTTC. Residues: CASSFPGALTTNYGYTF. Drawing the rest from reference TRBV7-2 and TRBJ1-2, the complete variable domain is GAGVSQSPSNKVTEKGKDVELRCDPISGHTALYWYRQSLGQGLEFLIYFQGNSAPDKSGLPSDRFSAERTGGSVSTLTIQRTQQEDSAVYLCASSFPGALTTNYGYTFGSGTRLTVV.

This clonotype was counted ten times or more. In nucleotides, the CDR3 is TGCGCCAGCAGCTTGGACAGGCTGCGAGCTTTCTTT. Encoded protein: CASSLDRLRAFF. V usage is TRBV5-1 and J usage is TRBJ1-1; possibly TRBD1 for D (5 bases). Germline V gene lookup returns CDR1 SGHRS and CDR2 YFSETQ. Trimming removed 0 bases at V and 10 bases at J, with 10 bases between. This CDR3 region has 12 residues.

This clonotype was picked up many times. The chain has TRBV20-1 and TRBJ1-5, with D perhaps matching TRBD1 (6 bases). With 3 bases removed from V and 6 bases from J, the gap between germline ends came to 12 bases. Germline CDR1 reads DFQATT; CDR2 reads SNEGSKA (reference sequence). The CDR3 contains 13 residues. CDR3 amino acids: CSARAQGAQPQHF. The CDR3 DNA follows: TGCAGTGCTAGGGCACAGGGAGCTCAGCCCCAGCATTTT.

At least ten counts were recorded for this clonotype. The chain recombines TRBV29-1 with TRBJ1-1; D gene unclear. This CDR3 spans 11 amino acids. Germline assignment: CDR1 SQVTM and CDR2 ANQGSEA. V was pared by 4 bases and J by 8 bases, with 11 bases between. Here the CDR3 DNA reads TGCAGCGTTGCTCCGGATCTCGAAGCTTTCTTT. Its translation is CSVAPDLEAFF.

This clonotype was observed a few times. CDR3: CASSPFTRNTEAFF. In DNA, the CDR3 is TGTGCCAGCTCACCATTCACGCGAAACACTGAAGCTTTCTTT. The V and J genes are TRBV18 and TRBJ1-1, with D unresolved. Per germline, CDR1 KGHSH and CDR2 LQKENI. The length of the CDR3 is 14 residues. V lost 2 bases, J lost 2 bases, and 9 bases lay in between.

The sample holds many counts of this clonotype. The chain couples TRBV18 to TRBJ2-5; TRBD1 matches at 7 bases. V trimming: 4 bases; J trimming: 2 bases; junction bases outside the gene matches: 4. The CDR3 has 14 residues. The V gene's germline CDR1 is KGHSH and CDR2 LQKENI. The CDR3 region has the DNA TGTGCCAGCTCACGACAGGGAGTACAAGAGACCCAGTACTTC. Amino acid sequence: CASSRQGVQETQYF.

There are many counts of this clonotype. The chain carries TRBV6-5 and TRBJ1-1; the D gene is possibly TRBD1 (5 bases). Germline CDR1 and CDR2: MNHEY and SVGAGI. The CDR3 is made up of 14 amino acids. The V gene lost 0 bases and the J gene lost 3 bases, with 8 bases spanning the gap. The CDR3 spells CASSYSEGYTEAFF. The CDR3 nucleotides are TGTGCCAGCAGTTACTCAGAGGGGTACACTGAAGCTTTCTTT.

There are a few counts of this clonotype. The V gene is TRBV20-1, the J gene TRBJ2-1, with 10 bases that match TRBD2. Trimming took 1 base from V and 4 from J; bases not matched to a gene: 1. CDR1 and CDR2 from the germline V gene are DFQATT and SNEGSKA (reference sequence). CDR3 size: 14 residues. CDR3 protein: CSARGTSGYNEQFF. The CDR3 region has the DNA TGCAGTGCTAGAGGGACTAGCGGATACAATGAGCAGTTCTTC.

This clonotype was detected many times. This sequence joins TRBV10-3 and TRBJ2-2, with 12 bases aligning to TRBD2. CDR3 size: 19 residues. CDR1 is ENHRY, CDR2 SYGVKD, per germline. The ends lost 10 bases at V and 2 bases at J; junction bases unmatched: 17. The CDR3 protein is CATGETSGRVEPNTGELFF. CDR3 DNA sequence: TGTGCCACCGGAGAGACTAGCGGGAGAGTCGAACCAAACACCGGGGAGCTGTTTTTT.

As for this clonotype: A read error may be the cause here, since a much bigger clone is one base away. The chain couples TRBV6-5 to TRBJ2-1; D is uncertain. The CDR3 runs 15 residues. V was cut by 7 bases and J by 0 bases, with 13 bases left in between. CDR1 and CDR2 (germline): MNHEY, SVGAGI. The CDR3 nucleotides read TGTGCCAGCATTATCCGGCCTTCCTCCTACAATGAGCAGTTCTTC. Translated, it gives CASIIRPSSYNEQFF.

This clonotype was counted many times. The chain recombines TRBV20-1 with TRBJ2-1, with D tentatively TRBD1 or TRBD2 (6 bases each). The CDR3 is 13 amino acids. V lost 6 bases, J lost 2 bases, and 11 bases lay in between. Germline V gene sequence: CDR1 DFQATT, CDR2 SNEGSKA (reference sequence). CDR3 nucleotides: TGCAGTGCGGAGGGGGAGGCCTACAATGAGCAGTTCTTC. It specifies CSAEGEAYNEQFF.

About this clonotype: Given a much more abundant clone one base away, this may be a read error. The rearrangement links TRBV20-1 to TRBJ1-1, with D possibly matching TRBD1 (5 bases). Germline assignment: CDR1 DFQATT and CDR2 SNEGSKA (reference sequence). CDR3 length equals 14 residues. V was clipped by 0 bases and J by 6 bases, with 14 bases between them. CDR3 protein: CSARDRSRGAEAFF. DNA of the CDR3: TGCAGTGCTAGAGATCGTTCGAGAGGGGCTGAAGCTTTCTTT.

A note on this clonotype: One junction end does not reproduce the germline sequence, and a read error may be involved. This chain joins TRBV10-3 and TRBJ2-1; D remains unclear. This CDR3 is built from 13 residues. The germline V gene has CDR1 ENHRY and CDR2 SYGVKD. The CDR3 here is CGIGAGSYNEQFF. Here the CDR3 DNA reads TGTGGCATCGGTGCCGGCTCCTACAATGAGCAGTTCTTC.

This clonotype was counted many times. The chain couples TRBV12-3 or TRBV12-4 to TRBJ1-5; no clear D gene. Trimming removed 1 base at V and 9 bases at J, with 10 bases between. The CDR3 spans 13 residues. CDR3 in amino acids: CASSLGGKGPQHF. CDR3 nucleotide sequence: TGTGCCAGCAGTTTAGGAGGGAAAGGGCCCCAGCATTTT.

Points on this clonotype: A read error is possible here, since a much larger clone lies one base away. This chain links TRBV20-1 with TRBJ1-1; D not resolved. Trimming shortened V by 2 bases and J by 2 bases, and 9 bases separated the two germline ends. The germline CDR1 and CDR2 sequences are DFQATT and SNEGSKA (reference sequence). This CDR3 spans 13 amino acids. CDR3 region: CSARTAANTEAFF. The CDR3 DNA sequence: TGCAGTGCTAGAACTGCGGCTAACACTGAAGCTTTCTTT.

The sample holds many counts of this clonotype. The chain carries TRBV5-1 and TRBJ1-1; possibly TRBD1 for D (5 bases). The germline gives CDR1 SGHRS, CDR2 YFSETQ. The CDR3 is made up of 15 amino acids. V lost 4 bases and J 1 base, leaving 14 bases between the germline ends. The CDR3 DNA is TGCGCCAGCAGCGTTACCGGGACTGAGAACACTGAAGCTTTCTTT. It encodes CASSVTGTENTEAFF. The whole variable domain, filled in from reference TRBV5-1 and TRBJ1-1, reads KAGVTQTPRYLIKTRGQQVTLSCSPISGHRSVSWYQQTPGQGLQFLFEYFSETQRNKGNFPGRFSGRQFSNSRSEMNVSTLELGDSALYLCASSVTGTENTEAFFGQGTRLTVV.

The chain combines TRBV11-2 with TRBJ2-7; no reliable D call. CDR1 is SGHAT, CDR2 FQNNGV, per germline. This CDR3 has 14 amino acids. Trimming removed 0 bases from V and 3 bases from J, with 9 bases in between. This chain's CDR3 is CASSLDNYGYEQYF. CDR3 nucleotides: TGTGCCAGCAGCTTAGATAATTACGGCTACGAGCAGTACTTC.

This clonotype was seen a few times. The chain couples TRBV19 to TRBJ2-7; 7 nucleotides match TRBD2. The CDR3 spans 14 residues. Trimming cost V 3 bases and J 3 bases; bases outside gene matches: 5. Per germline, CDR1 LNHDA and CDR2 SQIVND (reference sequence). The CDR3 sequence is CASSIRGEDYEQYF. In nucleotides, the CDR3 is TGTGCCAGTAGTATTCGGGGGGAAGACTACGAGCAGTACTTC.

This clonotype occurred many times. The genes are TRBV29-1 and TRBJ2-6; D remains unclear. Trimming pared 5 bases from V and 1 base from J, leaving 12 bases between. The germline CDR1 and CDR2 sequences are SQVTM and ANQGSEA. This CDR3 comprises 15 residues. Here the CDR3 DNA reads TGCAGCGTTTTGGTCGGAGAATCTGGGGCCAACGTCCTGACTTTC. Protein product: CSVLVGESGANVLTF.

The chain is built from TRBV20-1 and TRBJ2-5; 7 bases agree with TRBD2. Trimming took 2 bases from V and 5 from J; bases not matched to a gene: 8. The CDR3 runs to 14 residues. The V gene's germline CDR1 is DFQATT and CDR2 SNEGSKA (reference sequence). CDR3 residues: CSARRFVGGETQYF. The CDR3 coding sequence is TGCAGTGCTAGACGTTTTGTGGGGGGGGAGACCCAGTACTTC.

This clonotype was seen at least ten times. The chain carries TRBV12-3 or TRBV12-4 and TRBJ1-1, with a tentative D call TRBD1 (6 bases). V was cut by 8 bases and J by 0 bases, with 19 bases left in between. The CDR3 sequence is 16 residues long. The CDR3 is CASAPRGGTMNTEAFF. The CDR3 DNA reads as TGTGCCAGCGCCCCGCGAGGGGGAACGATGAACACTGAAGCTTTCTTT.

There are many counts of this clonotype. The chain couples TRBV20-1 to TRBJ2-7, with 11 bases identical to TRBD2. CDR1 and CDR2 from the germline V gene are DFQATT and SNEGSKA (reference sequence). This CDR3 comprises 14 residues. The J segment lost 0 bases and the V segment lost 3 bases, leaving 1 base of the junction unmatched. This CDR3 is CSARGTSGSYEQYF. The CDR3 nucleotides read TGCAGTGCTAGGGGGACTAGCGGCTCCTACGAGCAGTACTTC.

This clonotype was picked up many times. V gene TRBV20-1 combines with J gene TRBJ2-1, with no clear D. The length of the CDR3 is 11 residues. Trimming shortened V by 0 bases and J by 7 bases, and 4 bases separated the two germline ends. Germline-derived CDR1 and CDR2 are DFQATT and SNEGSKA (reference sequence). The CDR3 DNA is TGCAGTGCTAGAGATATGAATGAGCAGTTCTTC. Translated, it gives CSARDMNEQFF.

This clonotype appeared many times. V and J are TRBV5-1 and TRBJ2-7; D assignment may be TRBD1 or TRBD2 (5 bases each). Germline-derived CDR1 and CDR2 are SGHRS and YFSETQ. The CDR3 covers 16 residues. Trimming took 3 bases from V and 4 from J, leaving 20 bases between them. The CDR3 loop is CASSSSAGSMGYEQYF. The CDR3 DNA sequence: TGCGCCAGCAGCTCCTCCGCAGGGAGTATGGGGTACGAGCAGTACTTC.

The chain links TRBV5-1 to TRBJ2-3; D unclear. This CDR3 is 13 amino acids long. The V and J ends lost 4 bases and 2 bases respectively, with 8 bases between them. CDR1 is SGHRS and CDR2 is YFSETQ in the germline V gene. CDR3 amino acids: CASSTADTDTQYF. CDR3 nucleotide sequence: TGCGCCAGCAGCACGGCTGACACAGATACGCAGTATTTT.

This clonotype has ten or more counts. The chain uses TRBV12-3 or TRBV12-4 and TRBJ1-2; perhaps TRBD1 as D (6 bases). CDR3 length equals 15 residues. Trimming pared 3 bases from V and 8 bases from J, leaving 19 bases between. CDR3 residues: CASSFLGGGFKGYTF. CDR3 coding DNA: TGTGCCAGCAGTTTCTTGGGAGGGGGGTTTAAGGGCTACACCTTC.